This TCR beta chain is from a study of CD4+ T cells in melanoma (dated by TCRdb to between 2021 and 2024). Describing the broader study: Neoantigen-specific CD4+ T cells in human melanoma were investigated in the study.

The germline V gene encodes CDR1 SEHNR and CDR2 FQNEAQ (reference sequence). Taken from cysteine to phenylalanine, the CDR3 has 15 residues. Only the CDR3 DNA is retained, 45 bases long and in frame from the first base. Ends trimmed: V by 1 base, J by 6 bases; bases unmatched to a gene: 3. The donors were melanoma patients. For this clone: The antigen this receptor binds is unknown. No base quality values were provided; no much bigger clone lies one nucleotide off.

The receptor library was made with the immunoSEQ multiplex PCR assay. TCRdb took this table from immuneACCESS and kept in-frame rearrangements with V and J called. Such tables lack part of the clones; where checked against another copy, unresolved V genes explain under half of the gap, and the rest is unexplained. The table for this sample lists tens of thousands of clones; about 70% of them were counted only once. Approximately 5% of the sample comes from the top ten. Beyond this particular receptor, the publication reports: The report described a correlation between neoantigen-specific CD4+ T cells and the function of CD8+ T cells, macrophages and B cells. According to the report, neoantigen-specific CD4+ T cells in melanoma displayed diverse differentiation states.

The source is a human donor with melanoma. This sequence uses TRBV7-9 and TRBJ1-6; 7 nucleotides in the junction match TRBD1. The specimen was tumor tissue. The nucleotides read TGTGCCAGCAGCTTAGGGGACAGCCCTAATTCACCCCTCCACTTT. Translated, it reads CASSLGDSPNSPLHF.